This TCR beta chain is drawn from a study of cytomegalovirus exposure and HLA in healthy donors. Study-level results: Approximately 160 TCR beta chains were listed as cytomegalovirus-associated. A few chains tied to CMV proved CMV antigen-specific in vitro. TCR sequences were mostly rare, though some public TCRs occurred in many donors.

Separate from the approximately 720-subject first cohort, the roughly 120-subject validation cohort was the one that the donors belonged to. The length of the CDR3 is 12 residues. With 3 bases removed from V and 6 bases from J, the gap between germline ends came to 9 bases. The germline V gene encodes CDR1 SNHLY and CDR2 FYNNEI. Data came from immunoSEQ multiplex PCR; TCRdb stores just in-frame clones and leaves some out. The profile shows under 250,000 clones, roughly 90% of them singletons. To note about this clone: What it binds is unknown.

The J gene is TRBJ2-7, the V gene TRBV2; D not resolved. The sequence came from a man aged 18 to 29 in good health and CMV-seropositive. Specimen: PBMCs. CDR3 residues: CASSDPPGEQYF. CDR3 DNA: TGTGCCAGCAGTGACCCCCCGGGCGAGCAGTACTTC.